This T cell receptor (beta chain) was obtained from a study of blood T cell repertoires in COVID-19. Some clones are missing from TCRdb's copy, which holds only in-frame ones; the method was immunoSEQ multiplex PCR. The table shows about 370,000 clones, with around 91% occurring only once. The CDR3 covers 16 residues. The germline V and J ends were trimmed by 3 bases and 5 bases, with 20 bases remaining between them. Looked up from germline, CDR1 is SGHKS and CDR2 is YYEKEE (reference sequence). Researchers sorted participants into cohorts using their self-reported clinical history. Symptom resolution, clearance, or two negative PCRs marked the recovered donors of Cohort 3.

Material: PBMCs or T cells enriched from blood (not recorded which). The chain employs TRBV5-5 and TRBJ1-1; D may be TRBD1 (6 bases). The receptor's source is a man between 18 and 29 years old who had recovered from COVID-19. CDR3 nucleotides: TGTGCCAGCAGCTCAAGAACGAAGACAGGAGCGACTGAAGCTTTCTTT. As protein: CASSSRTKTGATEAFF.